This TCR beta chain was identified in a study of lymphopenia after photon versus proton radiotherapy. Whole-study findings and limits: In patients who died, overall survival fell as post-nadir TCR diversity dropped more. Better survival with proton therapy was suggested as possible, not demonstrated. Photon-treated patients lost naive T cells and TCR diversity; proton-treated stayed stable. After the lymphocyte nadir, photon-treated repertoires showed oligoclonal expansion, especially of CD8+ Temra cells.

On this clone itself: No antigen is known for it.

Germline V gene sequence: CDR1 MNHNY, CDR2 SVGAGI (reference sequence). V was shortened by 2 bases and J by 7 bases, with 11 bases between the two germline ends. The CDR3 contains 14 residues. The table came from immunoSEQ multiplex PCR; TCRdb's copy has only in-frame clones and leaves some out. The profile shows around 63,000 clones, 85% to 90% of them singletons. V gene TRBV6-6 combines with J gene TRBJ2-2, with D possibly TRBD2 on 6 matching bases. The sequence came from a man aged 80 or over with esophageal cancer. This material consisted of peripheral blood, taken from a patient treated with proton-based radiotherapy. CDR3 coding DNA: TGTGCCAGCAGTTACCTCGGGGGTAGCGGGGAGCTGTTTTTT. It encodes CASSYLGGSGELFF.